This T cell receptor beta chain was sequenced for a study of blood T cells in healthy people across ages. Study results and caveats: With naive T cell percentage, TCR beta diversity showed a strong correlation.

Combining a sample-barcoded 5' primer with a J-beta primer mix, a second PCR ran for about 7 to 11 cycles. Unique molecular identifiers of 12 random nucleotides labeled each cDNA. TCRdb reprocessed the 5' RACE reads with MiXCR, giving one entry per CDR3 protein. Of 500,000 to 600,000 distinct CDR3 sequences listed, about 26% were seen once; the top ten hold less than 20%. This clonotype was observed a handful of times. Its specificity is unknown. Caucasian individuals from Russia who were healthy and aged about 6 to 90 acted as donors. Each sample gave at least 7 million isolated PBMCs. This CDR3 has 14 residues. V was clipped by 6 bases and J by 4 bases, with 15 bases between them.

V gene TRBV12-3 or TRBV12-4 combines with J gene TRBJ1-1; tentative D call: TRBD1 (6 bases). This clonotype originated in a woman aged 70-85 years in good health. The material sequenced was blood. The CDR3 loop reads CASSPLGGLTEAFF. CDR3 nucleotides: TGTGCCAGCAGCCCCTTGGGGGGCCTCACTGAAGCTTTCTTT.